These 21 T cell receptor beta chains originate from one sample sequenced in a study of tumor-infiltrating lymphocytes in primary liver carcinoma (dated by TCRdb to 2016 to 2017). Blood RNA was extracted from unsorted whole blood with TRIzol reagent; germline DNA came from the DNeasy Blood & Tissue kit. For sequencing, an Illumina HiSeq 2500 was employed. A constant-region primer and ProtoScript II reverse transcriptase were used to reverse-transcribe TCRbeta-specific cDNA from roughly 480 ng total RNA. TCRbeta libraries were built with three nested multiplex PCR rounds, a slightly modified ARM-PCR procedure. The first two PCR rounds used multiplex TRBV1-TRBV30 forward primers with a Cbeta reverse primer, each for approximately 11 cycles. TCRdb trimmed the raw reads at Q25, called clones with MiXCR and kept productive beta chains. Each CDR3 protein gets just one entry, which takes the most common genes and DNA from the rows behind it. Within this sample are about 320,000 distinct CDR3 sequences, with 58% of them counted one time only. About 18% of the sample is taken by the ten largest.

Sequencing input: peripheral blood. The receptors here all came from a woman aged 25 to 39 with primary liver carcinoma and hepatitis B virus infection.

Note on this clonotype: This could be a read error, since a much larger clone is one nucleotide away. This CDR3 is CASRSSGDTGELFF. The CDR3 region has the DNA TGTGCCAGCAGATCTAGCGGAGACACCGGGGAGCTGTTTTTT. The V and J genes are TRBV6-1 and TRBJ2-2, with 7 bases lining up with TRBD2. From germline, CDR1 is MNHNS and CDR2 SASEGT. The CDR3 has 14 residues. With V trimmed by 6 bases and J by 3 bases, 4 bases remained unmatched.

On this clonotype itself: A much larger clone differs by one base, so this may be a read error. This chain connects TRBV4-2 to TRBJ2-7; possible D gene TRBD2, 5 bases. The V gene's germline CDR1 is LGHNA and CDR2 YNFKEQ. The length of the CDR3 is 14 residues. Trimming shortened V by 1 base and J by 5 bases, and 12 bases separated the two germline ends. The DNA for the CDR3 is TGTGCCAGCAGCCAAGCCTGGGCGGGCCACGAGCAGTACTTC. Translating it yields CASSQAWAGHEQYF.

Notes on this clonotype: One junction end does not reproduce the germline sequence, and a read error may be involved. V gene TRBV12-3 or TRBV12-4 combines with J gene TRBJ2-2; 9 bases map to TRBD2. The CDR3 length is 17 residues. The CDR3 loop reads CASSQHRSGRNIGEMFF. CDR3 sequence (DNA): TGTGCCAGCAGTCAGCACCGTAGCGGGAGAAACATCGGGGAGATGTTTTTT.

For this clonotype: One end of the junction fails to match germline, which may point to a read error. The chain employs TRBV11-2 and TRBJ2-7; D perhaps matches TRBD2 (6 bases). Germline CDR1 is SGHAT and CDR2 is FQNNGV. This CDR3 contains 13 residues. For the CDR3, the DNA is TGTGCCAGCTCCATATTTGTGGACTACGATCAGTACTTC. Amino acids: CASSIFVDYDQYF.

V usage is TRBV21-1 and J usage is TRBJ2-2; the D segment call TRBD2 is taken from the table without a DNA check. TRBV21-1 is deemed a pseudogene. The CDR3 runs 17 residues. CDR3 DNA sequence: TGTGCCAGCAGCAAAGAACTGACTAGCGGGAGGGCCGGGGAGCTGTTTTTT. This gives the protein CASSKELTSGRAGELFF.

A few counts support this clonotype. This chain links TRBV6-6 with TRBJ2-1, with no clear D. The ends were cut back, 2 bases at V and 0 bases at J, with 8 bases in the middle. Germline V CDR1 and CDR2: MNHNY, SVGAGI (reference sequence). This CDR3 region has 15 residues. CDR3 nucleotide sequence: TGTGCCAGCAGTTACGGAGCAAGCTCCTACAATGAGCAGTTCTTC. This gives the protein CASSYGASSYNEQFF.

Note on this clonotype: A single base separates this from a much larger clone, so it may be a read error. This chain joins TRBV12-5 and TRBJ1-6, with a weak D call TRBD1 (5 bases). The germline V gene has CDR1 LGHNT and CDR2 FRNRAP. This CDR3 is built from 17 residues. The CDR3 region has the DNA TGTGCTAGTGGTTTGACCCCTTATGGGGGGAGCAATTCACCCCTCCGCTTT. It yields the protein CASGLTPYGGSNSPLRF.

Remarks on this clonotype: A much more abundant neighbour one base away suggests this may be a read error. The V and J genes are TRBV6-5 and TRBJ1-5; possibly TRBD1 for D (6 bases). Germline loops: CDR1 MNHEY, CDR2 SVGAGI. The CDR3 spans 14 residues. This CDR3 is CTSSLSQGNQPQHF. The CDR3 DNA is TGTACCAGCAGCCTTTCACAGGGAAATCAGCCCCAGCATTTT.

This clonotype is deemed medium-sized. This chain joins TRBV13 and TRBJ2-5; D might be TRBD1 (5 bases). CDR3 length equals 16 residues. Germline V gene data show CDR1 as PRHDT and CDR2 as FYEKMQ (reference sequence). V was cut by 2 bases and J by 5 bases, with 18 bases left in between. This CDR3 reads CASSLRGWVIRETQYF. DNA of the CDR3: TGTGCCAGCAGCTTAAGGGGCTGGGTAATTAGGGAGACCCAGTACTTC.

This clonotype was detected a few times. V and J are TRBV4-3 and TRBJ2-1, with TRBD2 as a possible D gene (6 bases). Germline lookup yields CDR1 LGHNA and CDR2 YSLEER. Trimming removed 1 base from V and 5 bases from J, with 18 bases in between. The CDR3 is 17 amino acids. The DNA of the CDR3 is TGCGCCAGCAGCCAAGTTCTGGGACTCTACGTGGACAATGAGCAGTTCTTC. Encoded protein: CASSQVLGLYVDNEQFF.

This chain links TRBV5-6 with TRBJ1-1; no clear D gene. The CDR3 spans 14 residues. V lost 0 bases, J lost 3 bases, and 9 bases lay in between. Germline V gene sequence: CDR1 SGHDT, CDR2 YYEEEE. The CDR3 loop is CASSLADGYTEAFF. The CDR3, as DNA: TGTGCCAGCAGCTTGGCCGATGGATACACTGAAGCTTTCTTT.

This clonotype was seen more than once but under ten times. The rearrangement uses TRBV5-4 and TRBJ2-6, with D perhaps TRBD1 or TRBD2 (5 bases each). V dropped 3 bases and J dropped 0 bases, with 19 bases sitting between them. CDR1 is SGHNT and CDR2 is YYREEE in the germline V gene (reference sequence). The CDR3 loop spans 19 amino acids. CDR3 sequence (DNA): TGTGCCAGCAGCTCGGGGACCGAGAGAACCGTCTCTGGGGCCAACGTCCTGACTTTC. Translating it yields CASSSGTERTVSGANVLTF.

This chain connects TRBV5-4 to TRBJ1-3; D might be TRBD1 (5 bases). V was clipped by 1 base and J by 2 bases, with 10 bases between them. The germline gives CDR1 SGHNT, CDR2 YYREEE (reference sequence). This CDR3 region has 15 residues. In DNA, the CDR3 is TGTGCCAGCAGCTTGATGGGGGAGACTGGAAACACCATATATTTT. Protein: CASSLMGETGNTIYF. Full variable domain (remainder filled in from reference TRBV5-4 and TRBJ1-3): ETGVTQSPTHLIKTRGQQVTLRCSSQSGHNTVSWYQQALGQGPQFIFQYYREEENGRGNFPPRFSGLQFPNYSSELNVNALELDDSALYLCASSLMGETGNTIYFGEGSWLTVV.

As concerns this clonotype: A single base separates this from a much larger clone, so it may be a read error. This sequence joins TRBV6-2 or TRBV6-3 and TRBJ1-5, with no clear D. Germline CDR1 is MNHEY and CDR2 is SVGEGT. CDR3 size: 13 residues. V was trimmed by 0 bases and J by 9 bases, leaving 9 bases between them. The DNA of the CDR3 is TGTGCCAGCAGTTACTCGGGGTATCGGCCCCAGCATTTT. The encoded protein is CASSYSGYRPQHF.

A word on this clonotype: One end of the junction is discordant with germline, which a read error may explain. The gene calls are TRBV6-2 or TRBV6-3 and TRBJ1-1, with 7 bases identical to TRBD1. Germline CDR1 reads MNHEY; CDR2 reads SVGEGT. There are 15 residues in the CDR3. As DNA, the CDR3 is TGTGCCAGCAGTTCGCCCCCCAGGGGGAAGACTGAAGCTTCCTTT. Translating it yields CASSSPPRGKTEASF.

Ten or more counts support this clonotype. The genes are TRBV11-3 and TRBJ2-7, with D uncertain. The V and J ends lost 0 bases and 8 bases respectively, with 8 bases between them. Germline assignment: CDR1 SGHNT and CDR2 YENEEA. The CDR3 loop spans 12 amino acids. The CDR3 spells CASSLDLRKQYF. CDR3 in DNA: TGTGCCAGCAGCTTAGATTTGCGCAAGCAGTACTTC.

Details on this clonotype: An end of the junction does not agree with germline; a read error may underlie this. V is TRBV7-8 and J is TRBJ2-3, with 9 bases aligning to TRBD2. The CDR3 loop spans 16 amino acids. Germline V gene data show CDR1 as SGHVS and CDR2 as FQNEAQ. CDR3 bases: TGTGCTAGCAGCTCACGTGGACTAGCGACATCGGGTGCGCAGTATTTT. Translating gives CASSSRGLATSGAQYF.

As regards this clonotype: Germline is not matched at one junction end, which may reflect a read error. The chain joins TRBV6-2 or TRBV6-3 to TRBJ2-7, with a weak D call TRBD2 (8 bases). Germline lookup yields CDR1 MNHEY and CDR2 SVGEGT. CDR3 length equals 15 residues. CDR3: CASSRGAGGPYEQHF. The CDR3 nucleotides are TGTGCCAGCAGCAGGGGGGCGGGAGGCCCTTACGAGCAGCACTTC.

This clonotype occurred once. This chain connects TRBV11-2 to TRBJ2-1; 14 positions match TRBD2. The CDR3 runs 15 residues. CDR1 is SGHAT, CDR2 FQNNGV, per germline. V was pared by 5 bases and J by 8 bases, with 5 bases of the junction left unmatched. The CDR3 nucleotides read TGTGCCAGCAGCCCGACTAGCGGGGGGGGTTATGAGCAGTTCTTC. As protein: CASSPTSGGGYEQFF.

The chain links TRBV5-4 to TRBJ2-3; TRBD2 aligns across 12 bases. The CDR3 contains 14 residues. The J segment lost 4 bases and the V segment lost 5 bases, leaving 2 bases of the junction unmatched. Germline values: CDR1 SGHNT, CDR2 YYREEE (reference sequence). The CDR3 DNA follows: TGTGCCAGCAGGCTAGCGGGAGGGGCAGATACGCAGTATTTT. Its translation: CASRLAGGADTQYF.

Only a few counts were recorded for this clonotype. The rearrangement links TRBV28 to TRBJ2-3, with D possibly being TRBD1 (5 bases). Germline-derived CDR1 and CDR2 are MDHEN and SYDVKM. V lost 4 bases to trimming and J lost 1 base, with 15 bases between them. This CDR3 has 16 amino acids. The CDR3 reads CASSSYRFQGTDTQYF. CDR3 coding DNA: TGTGCCAGCAGTTCCTACAGGTTTCAAGGCACAGATACGCAGTATTTT.